A selection of T cell receptor beta chains follows, all from one sample in a study of cytomegalovirus exposure and HLA in healthy donors. The method was immunoSEQ multiplex PCR; TCRdb's version includes in-frame clones alone and lacks a portion of them. Of approximately 150,000 clones detected, roughly 76% appear once; the ten largest clones hold approximately 1.8%. Sequenced material: PBMCs. These receptors originate from a human donor in good health. Each CDR3 is given with its conserved first and last residue. The order of the fields is V gene, clone size, D gene, J gene, CDR3 DNA, CDR3 protein. A D gene is named only where the DNA matches it firmly. Size values are once, few and many counts, or a class for expanded clones, and some rows have none.

V: TRBV11-2; size: -; D: -; J: TRBJ2-2; DNA: TGTGCTACGCAGCAGGGAAACACCGGGGAGCTGTTTTTT; CDR3: CATQQGNTGELFF
V: TRBV5-1; size: -; D: -; J: TRBJ1-3; DNA: TGCGCCAGCAGCTTGGCGGGGACTGGAAACACCATATATTTT; CDR3: CASSLAGTGNTIYF
V: TRBV6-5; size: -; D: -; J: TRBJ2-3; DNA: TGTGCCAGCAGCTACCTGGCGGGGTGGGGCACAGATACGCAGTATTTT; CDR3: CASSYLAGWGTDTQYF
V: TRBV9; size: -; D: TRBD1; J: TRBJ2-7; DNA: TGTGCCAGCAGCGTAGGACAGGGGGTCTACGAGCAGTACTTC; CDR3: CASSVGQGVYEQYF
V: TRBV5-1; size: -; D: -; J: TRBJ2-6; DNA: TGCGCCAGCAGAATTGGGAGTTCTGGGGCCAACGTCCTGACTTTC; CDR3: CASRIGSSGANVLTF
V: TRBV2; size: few; D: -; J: TRBJ1-3; DNA: TGTGCCAGCGGAGGTATGGGAAACACCATATATTTT; CDR3: CASGGMGNTIYF
V: TRBV5-1; size: once; D: -; J: TRBJ1-5; DNA: TGCGCCAGCAGCTTGAGGATCCGAAGGGGGAATCAGCCCCAGCATTTT; CDR3: CASSLRIRRGNQPQHF
V: TRBV5-1; size: -; D: -; J: TRBJ2-5; DNA: TGCGCCAGCAGCTTAGGTGGCGGGTACCAAGAGACCCAGTACTTC; CDR3: CASSLGGGYQETQYF
V: TRBV2; size: -; D: TRBD2; J: TRBJ2-5; DNA: TGTGCCAGCAGTGATCTAGCGGGGGGGCAAGAGACCCAGTACTTC; CDR3: CASSDLAGGQETQYF
V: TRBV6-1; size: -; D: -; J: TRBJ2-3; DNA: TGTGCCAGCAACGAGCGCACAGATACGCAGTATTTT; CDR3: CASNERTDTQYF
V: TRBV7-8; size: -; D: -; J: TRBJ1-5; DNA: TGTGCCAGCAGCTTAGGAACGGGTGGTGGCAATCAGCCCCAGCATTTT; CDR3: CASSLGTGGGNQPQHF
V: TRBV5-6; size: -; D: TRBD2; J: TRBJ2-1; DNA: TGTGCCAGCAGGACACGGACTAGCGGGTACAATGAGCAGTTCTTC; CDR3: CASRTRTSGYNEQFF
V: TRBV18; size: -; D: -; J: TRBJ1-4; DNA: TGTGCCAGCTCACAGAACATTGCAACTAATGAAAAACTGTTTTTT; CDR3: CASSQNIATNEKLFF
V: TRBV10-3; size: -; D: -; J: TRBJ1-1; DNA: TGTGCCATCGGGGCGTTGAACACTGAAGCTTTCTTT; CDR3: CAIGALNTEAFF
V: TRBV19; size: -; D: TRBD1; J: TRBJ1-1; DNA: TGTGCCAGTAGTATAGGGTTAGAGGGGGCGGACACTGAAGCTTTCTTT; CDR3: CASSIGLEGADTEAFF
V: TRBV6-6; size: -; D: -; J: TRBJ2-1; DNA: TGTGCCAGCAAATCCTCACAGTACAACAATGAGCAGTTCTTC; CDR3: CASKSSQYNNEQFF
V: TRBV2; size: once; D: -; J: TRBJ2-3; DNA: TGTGCCAGCAGTGAAGCGCTTGGGGACATGGGGACGCAGTATTTT; CDR3: CASSEALGDMGTQYF
V: TRBV27; size: -; D: -; J: TRBJ2-7; DNA: TGTGCCAGCAGTTTCAAAGGACTGGACTCCTACGAGCAGTACTTC; CDR3: CASSFKGLDSYEQYF
V: TRBV25-1; size: -; D: TRBD1; J: TRBJ2-7; DNA: TGTGCCAGCAGTGGGGGGACAGGGGGCGCATCCTACGAGCAGTACTTC; CDR3: CASSGGTGGASYEQYF
V: TRBV11-2; size: -; D: -; J: TRBJ1-1; DNA: TGTGCCAGCAGCTTAAACTTTGGGACTCTGGACACTGAAGCTTTCTTT; CDR3: CASSLNFGTLDTEAFF
V: TRBV28; size: -; D: TRBD2; J: TRBJ2-7; DNA: TGTGCCAGCAGTTTATTTGGTAGCGGGGGGCCGAACTCCTACGAGCAGTACTTC; CDR3: CASSLFGSGGPNSYEQYF
V: TRBV6-1; size: -; D: -; J: TRBJ2-7; DNA: TGTGCCAGCAGTCTGACAGGTCCAGATCGGCAGTACTTC; CDR3: CASSLTGPDRQYF
V: TRBV2; size: few; D: -; J: TRBJ2-3; DNA: TGTGCCAGCACCACTGAATCGGTTGCCCCCACAGATACGCAGTATTTT; CDR3: CASTTESVAPTDTQYF
V: TRBV6-4; size: few; D: TRBD2; J: TRBJ2-3; DNA: TGTGCCAGCAGTGAGGCGGGGGGGGCCACAGATACGCAGTATTTT; CDR3: CASSEAGGATDTQYF
V: TRBV5-6; size: -; D: TRBD1; J: TRBJ1-4; DNA: TGTGCCAGCAGTTACGGACAGGGGTCCATTGAAAAACTGTTTTTT; CDR3: CASSYGQGSIEKLFF
V: TRBV2; size: -; D: -; J: TRBJ1-2; DNA: TGTGCCAGCCTCAGGGCAGACACACACTACACCTTC; CDR3: CASLRADTHYTF
V: TRBV29-1; size: -; D: -; J: TRBJ1-2; DNA: TGCAGCGTTGATATGGGCCCTTGGGGCTACACCTTC; CDR3: CSVDMGPWGYTF
V: TRBV4-3; size: -; D: TRBD1; J: TRBJ1-4; DNA: TGCGCCAGCAGCCAAGTTAGGGGACAGGGAGATGAAAAACTGTTTTTT; CDR3: CASSQVRGQGDEKLFF
V: TRBV5-1; size: -; D: TRBD1; J: TRBJ2-3; DNA: TGCGCCAGCAGCATTACAGGGGGTAACACAGATACGCAGTATTTT; CDR3: CASSITGGNTDTQYF
V: TRBV4-3; size: -; D: TRBD2; J: TRBJ2-5; DNA: TGCGCCAGCAGCCAAGATTATAGCGGGGGCCAAGAGACCCAGTACTTC; CDR3: CASSQDYSGGQETQYF
V: TRBV27; size: -; D: -; J: TRBJ2-7; DNA: TGTGCCAGCAGTTTAACCCCGGGATTGGACGAGCAGTACTTC; CDR3: CASSLTPGLDEQYF
V: TRBV4-1; size: -; D: TRBD1; J: TRBJ1-1; DNA: TGCGCCAGCAGCAAACGACAGGGACAGATCACTGAAGCTTTCTTT; CDR3: CASSKRQGQITEAFF
V: TRBV28; size: -; D: -; J: TRBJ2-7; DNA: TGTGCCAGCAGTTTCGGTTTCAGGGAGCGGGACGAGCAGTACTTC; CDR3: CASSFGFRERDEQYF
V: TRBV4-2; size: few; D: TRBD2; J: TRBJ2-7; DNA: TGTGCCAGCAGCCAAGAGAGGATTCTAGCGGGGGGAGATACCTACGAGCAGTACTTC; CDR3: CASSQERILAGGDTYEQYF
V: TRBV7-9; size: -; D: -; J: TRBJ2-7; DNA: TGTGCCAGCAGCTTTTCGTACGAGCAGTACTTC; CDR3: CASSFSYEQYF
V: TRBV6-1; size: -; D: -; J: TRBJ2-1; DNA: TGTGCCAGCACTCTGGACAGTTACAATGAGCAGTTCTTC; CDR3: CASTLDSYNEQFF
V: TRBV6-5; size: -; D: -; J: TRBJ2-7; DNA: TGTGCCAGCAGTCCCCGGGCAGGGGACGAGCAGTACTTC; CDR3: CASSPRAGDEQYF
V: TRBV7-9; size: -; D: -; J: TRBJ1-1; DNA: TGTGCCAGCAGCTTTGCCCAGTTTGATTCTGAAGCTTTCTTT; CDR3: CASSFAQFDSEAFF
V: TRBV9; size: once; D: -; J: TRBJ2-2; DNA: TGTGCCAGCAGCTCTCAGGGGAGTAACGGGGAGCTGTTTTTT; CDR3: CASSSQGSNGELFF
V: TRBV9; size: -; D: TRBD1; J: TRBJ2-5; DNA: TGTGCCAGCAGCGCCGCCCTGACAGGGGGCAGGGAGACCCAGTACTTC; CDR3: CASSAALTGGRETQYF
V: TRBV15; size: -; D: -; J: TRBJ1-6; DNA: TGTGCCACCAGCAGAGATACTTTTTCACCCCTCCACTTT; CDR3: CATSRDTFSPLHF
V: TRBV11-2; size: -; D: -; J: TRBJ2-7; DNA: TGTGCCAGCAGCCGACAACGGGGGTTGACCTACGAGCAGTACTTC; CDR3: CASSRQRGLTYEQYF
V: TRBV6-5; size: once; D: TRBD2; J: TRBJ2-5; DNA: TGTGCCAGCAGTCGGGGGGGGGAGACCCAGTACTTC; CDR3: CASSRGGETQYF
V: TRBV27; size: -; D: TRBD2; J: TRBJ2-5; DNA: TGTGCCAGCAGTTACCGGGGACTAGCGGGGGTGCAAGAGACCCAGTACTTC; CDR3: CASSYRGLAGVQETQYF
V: TRBV18; size: few; D: -; J: TRBJ1-6; DNA: TGTGCCAGCTCACCAGGCGGTAGGACACCCCTCCACTTT; CDR3: CASSPGGRTPLHF
V: TRBV9; size: -; D: -; J: TRBJ2-6; DNA: TGTGCCAGCAGCGTAGTGGAGGAAGGCGACTCTGGGGCCAACGTCCTGACTTTC; CDR3: CASSVVEEGDSGANVLTF
V: TRBV7-2; size: -; D: -; J: TRBJ1-6; DNA: TGTGCCAGCAGCTTAGGTAGGGGGACTAATTCACCCCTCCACTTT; CDR3: CASSLGRGTNSPLHF
V: TRBV13; size: -; D: TRBD1; J: TRBJ2-7; DNA: TGTGCCAGCAGCAACCGGGACAGGGGGAGGAATTCCGAGCAGTACTTC; CDR3: CASSNRDRGRNSEQYF
V: TRBV7-2; size: -; D: -; J: TRBJ1-2; DNA: TGTGCCAGCAGCAGCCGAAATTCCGAAGCTAACTATGGCTACACCTTC; CDR3: CASSSRNSEANYGYTF
V: TRBV7-2; size: -; D: -; J: TRBJ2-3; DNA: TGTGCCAGCAGCTTAACTTTCGGTCGCACAGATACGCAGTATTTT; CDR3: CASSLTFGRTDTQYF
V: TRBV5-6; size: -; D: -; J: TRBJ1-5; DNA: TGTGCCAGCAGCTTGGCGTCAGTGAATCAGCCCCAGCATTTT; CDR3: CASSLASVNQPQHF
V: TRBV29-1; size: -; D: -; J: TRBJ2-1; DNA: TGCAGCGTTGAAGATGGGCTAGTTGGGGCATATGAGCAGTTCTTC; CDR3: CSVEDGLVGAYEQFF
V: TRBV9; size: -; D: -; J: TRBJ2-1; DNA: TGTGCCAGCAGCGTAGGGGTAGCCAATGAGCAGTTCTTC; CDR3: CASSVGVANEQFF
V: TRBV4-1; size: -; D: -; J: TRBJ1-1; DNA: TGCGCCAGCAGCCACCCCACGACAGGACTGAACACTGAAGCTTTCTTT; CDR3: CASSHPTTGLNTEAFF